One sample yielded the 20 T cell receptor beta chains listed below, sequenced in a study of T cells after yellow fever vaccination. One entry per CDR3 protein, called by TCRdb with MiXCR from the 5' RACE reads. The repertoire holds about 320,000 distinct CDR3 sequences, with around 4.4% as singletons. The source material was PBMCs, sampled 15 days after the yellow fever booster vaccination. The receptors shown here come from a man aged 18-30 years who received the YFV17D yellow fever vaccine.

V and J are TRBV11-1 and TRBJ1-2; D gene uncertain. The CDR3 loop spans 13 amino acids. Trimming shortened V by 0 bases and J by 2 bases, and 4 bases separated the two germline ends. Germline loops: CDR1 SGHAT, CDR2 FQDESV (reference sequence). CDR3 residues: CASSLARNYGYTF. In nucleotides, the CDR3 is TGTGCCAGCAGCTTAGCCCGGAACTATGGCTACACCTTC. The whole variable domain, filled in from reference TRBV11-1 and TRBJ1-2, reads EAEVAQSPRYKITEKSQAVAFWCDPISGHATLYWYRQILGQGPELLVQFQDESVVDDSQLPKDRFSAERLKGVDSTLKIQPAELGDSAMYLCASSLARNYGYTFGSGTRLTVV.

This clonotype was detected ten times or more. V gene TRBV12-3 or TRBV12-4 combines with J gene TRBJ2-3; TRBD2 is a possible D gene (5 bases). The CDR3 spans 13 residues. V lost 5 bases and J 1 base, leaving 7 bases between the germline ends. CDR3: CASSARGTDTQYF. The CDR3 coding sequence is TGTGCCAGCAGTGCGAGGGGCACAGATACGCAGTATTTT.

This clonotype was seen only a few times. The rearrangement joins TRBV7-9 to TRBJ1-2; D gene ambiguous. The CDR3 sequence is 15 residues long. The germline V and J ends were trimmed by 2 bases and 4 bases, with 14 bases remaining between them. CDR1 SEHNR and CDR2 FQNEAQ come from the germline V gene (reference sequence). The CDR3 nucleotides are TGTGCCAGCAGCTTATCGGGCGCAGCCTTCTATGGCTACACCTTC. The encoded protein is CASSLSGAAFYGYTF.

The sample holds a few counts of this clonotype. The rearrangement uses TRBV10-3 and TRBJ1-6; TRBD1 agrees at 11 bases. The CDR3 length is 19 residues. Germline V gene lookup returns CDR1 ENHRY and CDR2 SYGVKD. The V and J ends lost 5 bases and 2 bases, in that order; junction bases with no gene match: 11. The CDR3 bases are TGTGCCATCAGTACGGATGGGACAGGGGGGAGAACCTATAATTCACCCCTCCACTTT. Encoded protein: CAISTDGTGGRTYNSPLHF.

This clonotype was observed many times. The chain links TRBV15 to TRBJ2-5; D is unclear. Per germline, CDR1 LNHNV and CDR2 YYDKDF (reference sequence). The CDR3 has 15 residues. The ends were cut back, 5 bases at V and 4 bases at J, with 17 bases in the middle. The CDR3 sequence is CATSARKGLGETQYF. The CDR3 DNA is TGTGCCACCAGCGCACGTAAGGGTTTGGGAGAGACCCAGTACTTC.

The chain links TRBV6-1 to TRBJ1-6; no clear D. V was shortened by 1 base and J by 6 bases, with 10 bases between the two germline ends. CDR1 MNHNS and CDR2 SASEGT come from the germline V gene. The CDR3 is 15 amino acids. The DNA for the CDR3 is TGTGCCAGCAGTGAAGGTCCGTATGCTAATTCACCCCTCCACTTT. This sequence encodes CASSEGPYANSPLHF.

This clonotype was found many times. V is TRBV7-9 and J is TRBJ2-7; perhaps TRBD2 as D (7 bases). CDR1 SEHNR and CDR2 FQNEAQ come from the germline V gene (reference sequence). This CDR3 is built from 16 residues. V shed 1 base and J shed 3 bases, with 16 bases lying between them. The CDR3, as DNA: TGTGCCAGCAGCTTAGTTTCCAGGGAGGGACACTACGAGCAGTACGTC. Its translation is CASSLVSREGHYEQYV.

Only a few counts were recorded for this clonotype. V is TRBV4-1 and J is TRBJ2-5, with TRBD2 matching over 9 bases. This CDR3 has 18 amino acids. Germline CDR1 reads MGHRA; CDR2 reads YSYEKL. Trimming at V came to 3 bases and at J to 2 bases, leaving 13 bases not matched to a gene. CDR3 amino acids: CASSHPLGRLAEQETQYF. In nucleotides, the CDR3 is TGCGCCAGCAGCCATCCTTTAGGGCGACTAGCGGAACAAGAGACCCAGTACTTC.

The CDR3 DNA reads TGTGCCAGCAGCTTAGGACAGGGTGAATACGGGGGTCAGTACTTC. Translation: CASSLGQGEYGGQYF. The gene calls are TRBV7-2 and TRBJ2-4; D is possibly TRBD1 (7 bases). Germline lookup yields CDR1 SGHTA and CDR2 FQGNSA. Trimming cost V 1 base and J 12 bases, with 19 bases left between them. The CDR3 contains 15 residues. Looking up the rest from reference TRBV7-2 and TRBJ2-4 gives the full variable domain: GAGVSQSPSNKVTEKGKDVELRCDPISGHTALYWYRQSLGQGLEFLIYFQGNSAPDKSGLPSDRFSAERTGGSVSTLTIQRTQQEDSAVYLCASSLGQGEYGGQYFGAGTRLSVL.

In its sample, this clonotype was seen many times. The chain carries TRBV7-3 and TRBJ2-1, with D perhaps TRBD2 (6 bases). The CDR3 totals 15 residues. Germline values: CDR1 SGHTA, CDR2 FQGTGA. V gave up 3 bases and J gave up 5 bases, with 14 bases separating them. The CDR3 loop is CASSFTLGLNNEQFF. For the CDR3, the DNA is TGTGCCAGCAGCTTCACCTTGGGACTCAACAATGAGCAGTTCTTC. The entire variable domain, with the rest obtained from reference TRBV7-3 and TRBJ2-1, is as follows: GAGVSQTPSNKVTEKGKYVELRCDPISGHTALYWYRQSLGQGPEFLIYFQGTGAADDSGLPNDRFFAVRPEGSVSTLKIQRTERGDSAVYLCASSFTLGLNNEQFFGPGTRLTVL.

This clonotype was picked up many times. V usage is TRBV28 and J usage is TRBJ1-2; D not certain. The germline V gene encodes CDR1 MDHEN and CDR2 SYDVKM. The CDR3 is 11 amino acids. Between the trimmed V and J ends, which lost 3 bases and 6 bases, there was a span of 5 bases. The CDR3 bases are TGTGCCAGCAGTTTTGTGGATGGCTACACCTTC. This translates into CASSFVDGYTF.

This clonotype has just a few counts. This chain uses TRBV9 with TRBJ1-2; maybe TRBD1 (6 bases). The CDR3 spans 12 residues. The V end lost 1 base, the J end lost 7 bases, and 8 bases lay between the germline ends. CDR1 and CDR2 (germline): SGDLS, YYNGEE. CDR3 protein: CASSVIGGGYTF. Here the CDR3 DNA reads TGTGCCAGCAGCGTAATAGGGGGTGGCTACACCTTC.

Many counts were recorded for this clonotype. The chain links TRBV5-1 to TRBJ2-3, with D possibly being TRBD1 (5 bases). Trimming left V 0 bases short and J 2 bases short, with 10 bases between. Germline assignment: CDR1 SGHRS and CDR2 YFSETQ. The CDR3 extends over 15 amino acids. CDR3 protein: CASSLETADTDTQYF. In DNA form, the CDR3 reads TGCGCCAGCAGCTTGGAGACAGCCGACACAGATACGCAGTATTTT.

This clonotype was recorded a few times. The J gene is TRBJ2-7, the V gene TRBV6-5; the D is unclear. V was clipped by 5 bases and J by 2 bases, with 10 bases between them. Germline V CDR1 and CDR2: MNHEY, SVGAGI. This CDR3 contains 13 residues. Written as DNA, the CDR3 is TGTGCCAGCAGTCCCGGGTCTACCTACGAGCAGTACGTC. Translation: CASSPGSTYEQYV.

The sample holds many counts of this clonotype. This chain links TRBV5-1 with TRBJ2-2, with a weak D call TRBD1 (5 bases). The CDR3 loop spans 17 amino acids. Germline values: CDR1 SGHRS, CDR2 YFSETQ. Trimming left V 3 bases short and J 4 bases short, with 19 bases between. CDR3 bases: TGCGCCAGCAGCTCGAGAATAACTAATCAGGGCACCGGGGAGCTGTTTTTT. This codes for CASSSRITNQGTGELFF. Full variable domain (rest looked up from reference TRBV5-1 and TRBJ2-2): KAGVTQTPRYLIKTRGQQVTLSCSPISGHRSVSWYQQTPGQGLQFLFEYFSETQRNKGNFPGRFSGRQFSNSRSEMNVSTLELGDSALYLCASSSRITNQGTGELFFGEGSRLTVL.

This clonotype has a handful of counts. This chain joins TRBV3-1 and TRBJ2-5; D uncertain. V lost 8 bases, J lost 1 base, and 5 bases lay in between. CDR3 size: 11 residues. Germline CDR1 is LGHDT and CDR2 is YNNKEL (reference sequence). The CDR3: CASGPQETQYF. CDR3 sequence (DNA): TGTGCCAGCGGGCCCCAAGAGACCCAGTACTTC.

This clonotype has ten or more counts. This chain connects TRBV5-1 to TRBJ2-2; D not certain. The CDR3 length is 13 residues. V was trimmed by 4 bases and J by 2 bases, leaving 6 bases between them. From germline, CDR1 is SGHRS and CDR2 YFSETQ. CDR3 DNA: TGCGCCAGCAGCCTGGATAACACCGGGGAGCTGTTTTTT. This gives the protein CASSLDNTGELFF.

This clonotype was detected many times. The V and J genes are TRBV24-1 and TRBJ2-1; D tentatively reads TRBD1 or TRBD2 (5 bases each). Germline V gene data show CDR1 as KGHDR and CDR2 as SFDVKD. Trimming left V 0 bases short and J 12 bases short, with 17 bases between. The CDR3 has 15 residues. The CDR3 spells CATSDLQRSGGGQFF. For the CDR3, the DNA is TGTGCCACCAGTGATTTGCAGAGAAGTGGGGGTGGGCAGTTCTTC.

This clonotype was seen many times. CDR3 DNA: TGCAGTGCTATTGGTGGCACAGATACGCAGTATTTT. As protein: CSAIGGTDTQYF. The chain recombines TRBV20-1 with TRBJ2-3; no definite D call. Germline CDR1 reads DFQATT; CDR2 reads SNEGSKA (reference sequence). The CDR3 consists of 12 residues. Trimming took off 4 bases at V and 1 base at J, with 6 bases between the two ends.

The rearrangement joins TRBV7-8 to TRBJ1-1; 7 nucleotides line up with TRBD1. The CDR3 sequence is 14 residues long. The V segment lost 5 bases and the J segment 6 bases; nucleotides outside the gene matches: 9. Germline CDR1 and CDR2: SGHVS and FQNEAQ. The CDR3 reads CASSPSRGVAEAFF. The CDR3 nucleotides are TGTGCCAGCAGCCCGTCCAGGGGGGTGGCTGAAGCTTTCTTT.